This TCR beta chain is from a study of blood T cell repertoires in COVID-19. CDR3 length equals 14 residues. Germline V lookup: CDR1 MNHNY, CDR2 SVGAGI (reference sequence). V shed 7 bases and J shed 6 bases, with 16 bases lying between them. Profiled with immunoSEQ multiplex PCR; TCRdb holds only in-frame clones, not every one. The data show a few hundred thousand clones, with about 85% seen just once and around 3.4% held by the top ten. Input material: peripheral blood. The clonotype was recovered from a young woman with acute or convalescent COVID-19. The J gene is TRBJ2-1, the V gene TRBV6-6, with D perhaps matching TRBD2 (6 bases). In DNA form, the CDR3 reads TGTGCCAGCATAGGGGCGGGGAGGTCCAATGAGCAGTTCTTC. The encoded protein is CASIGAGRSNEQFF.